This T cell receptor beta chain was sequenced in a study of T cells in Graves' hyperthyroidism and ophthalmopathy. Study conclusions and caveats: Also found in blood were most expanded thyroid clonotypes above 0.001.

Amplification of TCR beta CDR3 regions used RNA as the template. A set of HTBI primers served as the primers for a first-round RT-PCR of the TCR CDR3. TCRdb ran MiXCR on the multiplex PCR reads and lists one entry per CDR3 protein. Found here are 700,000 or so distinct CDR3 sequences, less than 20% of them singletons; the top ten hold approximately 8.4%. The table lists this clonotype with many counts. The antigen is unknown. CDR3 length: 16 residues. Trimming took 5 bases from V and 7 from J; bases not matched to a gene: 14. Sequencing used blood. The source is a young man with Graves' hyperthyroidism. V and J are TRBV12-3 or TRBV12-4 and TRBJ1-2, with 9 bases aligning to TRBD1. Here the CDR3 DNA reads TGTGCCAGCAGTCTCTCCCCGGGACAGGGTCGTTCTGGCTACACCTTC. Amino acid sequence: CASSLSPGQGRSGYTF.